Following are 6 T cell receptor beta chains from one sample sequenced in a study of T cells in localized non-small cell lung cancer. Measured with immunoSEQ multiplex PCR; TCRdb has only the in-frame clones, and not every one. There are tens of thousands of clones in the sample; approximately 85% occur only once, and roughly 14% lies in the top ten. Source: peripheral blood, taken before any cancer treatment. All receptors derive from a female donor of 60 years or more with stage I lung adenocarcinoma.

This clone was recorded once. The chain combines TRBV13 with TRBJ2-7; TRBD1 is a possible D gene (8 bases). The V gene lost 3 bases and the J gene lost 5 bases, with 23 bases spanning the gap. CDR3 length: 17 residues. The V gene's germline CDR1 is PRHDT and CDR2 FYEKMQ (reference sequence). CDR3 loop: CASSFQGQGGLYHEQYF. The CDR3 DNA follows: TGTGCCAGCAGCTTCCAAGGACAGGGAGGGCTTTATCACGAGCAGTACTTC.

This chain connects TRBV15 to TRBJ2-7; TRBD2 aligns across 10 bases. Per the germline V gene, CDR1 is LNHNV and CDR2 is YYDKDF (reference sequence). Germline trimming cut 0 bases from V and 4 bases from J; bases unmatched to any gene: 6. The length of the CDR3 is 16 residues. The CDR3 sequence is CATSRDGSSGRYEQYF. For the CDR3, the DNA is TGTGCCACCAGCAGAGATGGGTCTAGCGGGAGATACGAGCAGTACTTC.

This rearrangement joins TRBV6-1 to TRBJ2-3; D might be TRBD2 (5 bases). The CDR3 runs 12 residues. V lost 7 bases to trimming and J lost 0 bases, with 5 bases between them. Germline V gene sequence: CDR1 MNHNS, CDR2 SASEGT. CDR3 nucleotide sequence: TGTGCCAGCACGGGGAGCACAGATACGCAGTATTTT. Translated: CASTGSTDTQYF.

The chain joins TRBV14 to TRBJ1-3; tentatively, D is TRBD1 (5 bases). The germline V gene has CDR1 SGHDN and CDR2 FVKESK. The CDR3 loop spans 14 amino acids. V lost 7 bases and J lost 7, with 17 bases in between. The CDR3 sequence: CASTSGGARNTIYF. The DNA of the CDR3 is TGTGCCAGCACCTCGGGGGGTGCAAGGAACACCATATATTTT.

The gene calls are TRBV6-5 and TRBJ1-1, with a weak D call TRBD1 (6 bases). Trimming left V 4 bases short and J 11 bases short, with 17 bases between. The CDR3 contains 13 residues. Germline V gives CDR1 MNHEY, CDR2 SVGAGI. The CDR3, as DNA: TGTGCCAGCAGTTTCCAGGACAGAGCCCACGCTTTCTTT. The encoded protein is CASSFQDRAHAFF.

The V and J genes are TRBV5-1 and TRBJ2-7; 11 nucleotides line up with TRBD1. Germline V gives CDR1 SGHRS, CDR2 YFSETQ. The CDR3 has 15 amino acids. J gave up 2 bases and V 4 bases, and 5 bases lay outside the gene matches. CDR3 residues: CASSPPGQGAYEQYF. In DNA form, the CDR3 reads TGCGCCAGCAGCCCACCGGGACAGGGGGCCTACGAGCAGTACTTC.